The source of this T cell receptor (beta chain) is a study of graft-versus-host responses after intestinal transplantation. Study-level findings and limits: High graft-versus-host to host-versus-graft clonal ratios were found in allografts of patients who had graft-donor T cell macrochimerism. Early post-transplant HvG declines showed an association with peak circulating GvH clone levels.

Germline-derived CDR1 and CDR2 are SEHNR and FQNEAQ (reference sequence). Trimming removed 1 base from V and 4 bases from J, with 16 bases in between. This CDR3 is 17 amino acids long. Method: immunoSEQ multiplex PCR; TCRdb's copy keeps in-frame clones and lacks some. The sample yields about 93,000 clones, roughly 85% seen once. Note on this clone: Its target is not known.

The input for sequencing was unstimulated CD4+ T cells sorted from spleen or lymph node cells, taken before intestinal transplant. The clonotype was recovered from a human donor who received an intestinal transplant. V and J are TRBV7-9 and TRBJ1-4; D is perhaps TRBD1 (6 bases). The CDR3, as DNA: TGTGCCAGCAGCTTAGGCTCAGGGGCAGTCTTTAATGAAAAACTGTTTTTT. Translation: CASSLGSGAVFNEKLFF.